The 21 T cell receptor beta chains below were found in one sample sequenced in a study of T cell changes during pregnancy in multiple sclerosis. This table comes from immunoSEQ multiplex PCR, and its TCRdb copy is limited to in-frame clones, with some not included. This table has roughly 40,000 clones, 75% to 95% appearing once. The material sequenced was CD8+ T cells from peripheral blood mononuclear cells, taken before pregnancy. The receptors shown here come from a female donor with multiple sclerosis, enrolled in a pregnancy study.

The rearrangement uses TRBV7-9 and TRBJ2-1, with D unclear. The germline CDR1 and CDR2 sequences are SEHNR and FQNEAQ (reference sequence). V was trimmed by 4 bases and J by 0 bases, leaving 16 bases between them. The CDR3 totals 17 residues. The CDR3 DNA sequence: TGTGCCAGCAGCTCAGGTACGGATCCGAGCTCCTACAATGAGCAGTTCTTC. Protein product: CASSSGTDPSSYNEQFF.

This rearrangement joins TRBV13 to TRBJ1-2; perhaps TRBD1 as D (6 bases). V gave up 6 bases and J gave up 7 bases, with 18 bases separating them. The CDR3 totals 14 residues. Per germline, CDR1 PRHDT and CDR2 FYEKMQ (reference sequence). The DNA for the CDR3 is TGTGCCAGCAGTCTGCGAATGGGGGCTGGTGGCTACACCTTC. Residues: CASSLRMGAGGYTF. The full variable domain, with the rest looked up from reference TRBV13 and TRBJ1-2, is AAGVIQSPRHLIKEKRETATLKCYPIPRHDTVYWYQQGPGQDPQFLISFYEKMQSDKGSIPDRFSAQQFSDYHSELNMSSLELGDSALYFCASSLRMGAGGYTFGSGTRLTVV.

This chain links TRBV6-6 with TRBJ2-7; a weak D match, TRBD2 (6 bases). The V gene's germline CDR1 is MNHNY and CDR2 SVGAGI (reference sequence). The V and J ends lost 2 bases and 1 base respectively, with 9 bases between them. The CDR3 runs to 14 residues. In nucleotides, the CDR3 is TGTGCCAGCAGTTACGGGACTGCGTCCTACGAGCAGTACTTC. It specifies CASSYGTASYEQYF.

V usage is TRBV27 and J usage is TRBJ1-5, with D unclear. CDR3 size: 15 residues. CDR1 and CDR2 from the germline V gene are MNHEY and SMNVEV (reference sequence). V shed 6 bases and J shed 5 bases, with 17 bases lying between them. The CDR3 sequence: CASSRRAFGDQPQHF. Here the CDR3 DNA reads TGTGCCAGCAGCCGCCGGGCCTTCGGGGATCAGCCCCAGCATTTT.

The gene calls are TRBV18 and TRBJ2-5; TRBD2 agrees at 13 bases. Trimming cost V 3 bases and J 4 bases; bases outside gene matches: 11. This CDR3 is 18 amino acids long. Germline V gene sequence: CDR1 KGHSH, CDR2 LQKENI. The CDR3 DNA is TGTGCCAGCTCACCTAGGACTAGCGGGAGATTTAATAGAGAGACCCAGTACTTC. Amino acid sequence: CASSPRTSGRFNRETQYF.

The V call is TRBV2, the J call TRBJ2-7, with D possibly TRBD2 on 5 matching bases. The CDR3 contains 14 residues. V lost 6 bases and J lost 5, with 17 bases in between. Germline loops: CDR1 SNHLY, CDR2 FYNNEI. CDR3: CASSERWELNEQYF. The CDR3 coding sequence is TGTGCCAGCAGCGAAAGATGGGAGTTAAACGAGCAGTACTTC.

The rearrangement uses TRBV6-4 and TRBJ1-1, with a possible D match to TRBD1 (5 bases). Germline V gives CDR1 MRHNA, CDR2 SNTAGT. V shed 4 bases and J shed 2 bases, with 17 bases lying between them. The CDR3 contains 16 residues. For the CDR3, the DNA is TGTGCCAGCAGTGCTCGGGGGGGAGCTATAAACACTGAAGCTTTCTTT. Translated: CASSARGGAINTEAFF.

This rearrangement joins TRBV4-2 to TRBJ2-1; D possibly corresponds to TRBD1 (5 bases). Trimming removed 0 bases from V and 7 bases from J, with 13 bases in between. The CDR3 extends over 15 amino acids. Per germline, CDR1 LGHNA and CDR2 YNFKEQ. CDR3 region: CASSQDQDRANEQFF. In DNA, the CDR3 is TGTGCCAGCAGCCAAGATCAAGACAGAGCAAATGAGCAGTTCTTC.

The chain has TRBV7-6 and TRBJ2-7, with D uncertain. The CDR3 totals 16 residues. With 0 bases removed from V and 3 bases from J, the gap between germline ends came to 15 bases. Germline CDR1 SGHVS, CDR2 FNYEAQ. The CDR3 protein is CASSLAGVAELYEQYF. CDR3 coding DNA: TGTGCCAGCAGCTTAGCGGGTGTCGCGGAACTCTACGAGCAGTACTTC.

The chain recombines TRBV28 with TRBJ2-7; D might be TRBD1 (6 bases). CDR1 is MDHEN and CDR2 is SYDVKM in the germline V gene. The CDR3 consists of 11 residues. The V end was cut by 5 bases, the J end by 8 bases, with 10 bases between. The CDR3, as DNA: TGTGCCAGCAGTCTTACAGGGCAGCAGTACTTC. Translated, it gives CASSLTGQQYF.

Concerning this clone itself: Since a much larger clone is just one base distant, this may be a read error. The chain links TRBV19 to TRBJ1-1; D unresolved. The germline gives CDR1 LNHDA, CDR2 SQIVND (reference sequence). The CDR3 loop spans 13 amino acids. Trimming stripped 1 base from V and 3 bases from J, with 6 bases between. CDR3 bases: TGTGCCAGTAGTATAGGCAGGTACACTGAAGCTTTCTTT. Residues: CASSIGRYTEAFF.

On this clone: At one end, the junction sequence differs from germline, possibly due to a read error. The chain links TRBV7-7 to TRBJ2-5; TRBD2 matches at 12 bases. The CDR3 extends over 16 amino acids. The germline gives CDR1 SSHAT, CDR2 FNYEAQ (reference sequence). CDR3 DNA sequence: TGTGCTAGCAGCTTCCGACTAGCGGGAGCCCAAGGGACCCAGTACTTC. Translated, it gives CASSFRLAGAQGTQYF.

J is TRBJ1-2 and V is TRBV27; TRBD1 aligns across 7 bases. Trimming removed 0 bases from V and 2 bases from J; junction bases left unmatched: 3. Germline V lookup: CDR1 MNHEY, CDR2 SMNVEV (reference sequence). This CDR3 has 15 residues. The CDR3 sequence: CASSLSSTGNYGYTF. The CDR3 DNA sequence: TGTGCCAGCAGTTTATCGTCGACAGGGAACTATGGCTACACCTTC.

The chain uses TRBV16 and TRBJ2-7; 10 nucleotides line up with TRBD1. CDR3 length equals 16 residues. The V gene's germline CDR1 is KGHSY and CDR2 FQNENV. V trimming: 1 base; J trimming: 2 bases; junction bases outside the gene matches: 5. DNA of the CDR3: TGTGCCAGCAGCCAATATACCGGGACAGGGGCCTACGAGCAGTACTTC. Translation: CASSQYTGTGAYEQYF.

The V gene is TRBV11-2, the J gene TRBJ2-1; the match to TRBD2 covers 11 bases. From germline, CDR1 is SGHAT and CDR2 FQNNGV. The CDR3 runs 16 residues. The V and J ends lost 4 bases and 3 bases, in that order; junction bases with no gene match: 5. The CDR3 reads CASSSSGRNGYNEQFF. DNA for the CDR3: TGTGCCAGCAGCTCTAGCGGGAGGAACGGCTACAATGAGCAGTTCTTC.

V is TRBV2 and J is TRBJ2-1, with 7 bases aligning to TRBD1. Germline CDR1 reads SNHLY; CDR2 reads FYNNEI. V gave up 8 bases and J gave up 3 bases; unmatched junction bases: 1. There are 12 residues in the CDR3. The CDR3 loop reads CASRDSYNEQFF. The CDR3 nucleotides are TGTGCCAGCCGGGACAGCTACAATGAGCAGTTCTTC.

This chain uses TRBV7-6 with TRBJ2-7; 8 positions match TRBD1. The CDR3 runs to 14 residues. Trimming removed 5 bases from V and 2 bases from J; junction bases left unmatched: 5. Germline V gene sequence: CDR1 SGHVS, CDR2 FNYEAQ. The CDR3 sequence is CASSPHRGAYEQYF. For the CDR3, the DNA is TGTGCCAGCAGCCCACACAGGGGGGCCTACGAGCAGTACTTC.

The V and J genes are TRBV7-9 and TRBJ2-3; TRBD2 agrees at 11 bases. CDR1 and CDR2 (germline): SEHNR, FQNEAQ (reference sequence). The CDR3 extends over 17 amino acids. The V segment lost 3 bases and the J segment 3 bases; nucleotides outside the gene matches: 8. For the CDR3, the DNA is TGTGCCAGCAGCTTTCACTCGACTAGCGGGGATACAGATACGCAGTATTTT. Its protein product is CASSFHSTSGDTDTQYF.

By share, this clone counts as medium-sized. This chain joins TRBV30 and TRBJ2-7; TRBD1 aligns across 11 bases. V shed 2 bases and J 2 bases; nucleotides not matched to a gene: 5. In germline, CDR1 is GTSNPN, CDR2 SVGIG (reference sequence). The CDR3 consists of 15 residues. CDR3 protein: CAWSNGTGGPYEQYF. The CDR3 DNA is TGTGCCTGGAGTAATGGGACAGGGGGGCCCTACGAGCAGTACTTC.

This chain joins TRBV6-5 and TRBJ1-5, with 7 positions matching TRBD1. In germline, CDR1 is MNHEY, CDR2 SVGAGI. With 6 bases clipped from V and 0 bases from J, the junction kept 5 bases outside the gene matches. This CDR3 comprises 15 residues. CDR3 residues: CASSPGQNSNQPQHF. The DNA for the CDR3 is TGTGCCAGCAGCCCGGGACAGAATAGCAATCAGCCCCAGCATTTT.

The chain employs TRBV28 and TRBJ1-2, with 9 bases lining up with TRBD1. Germline trimming cut 2 bases from V and 5 bases from J; bases unmatched to any gene: 9. The germline gives CDR1 MDHEN, CDR2 SYDVKM. CDR3 length: 16 residues. DNA of the CDR3: TGTGCCAGCAGTTTAACGGGACAGGGAGGTGTTTATGGCTACACCTTC. As protein: CASSLTGQGGVYGYTF.